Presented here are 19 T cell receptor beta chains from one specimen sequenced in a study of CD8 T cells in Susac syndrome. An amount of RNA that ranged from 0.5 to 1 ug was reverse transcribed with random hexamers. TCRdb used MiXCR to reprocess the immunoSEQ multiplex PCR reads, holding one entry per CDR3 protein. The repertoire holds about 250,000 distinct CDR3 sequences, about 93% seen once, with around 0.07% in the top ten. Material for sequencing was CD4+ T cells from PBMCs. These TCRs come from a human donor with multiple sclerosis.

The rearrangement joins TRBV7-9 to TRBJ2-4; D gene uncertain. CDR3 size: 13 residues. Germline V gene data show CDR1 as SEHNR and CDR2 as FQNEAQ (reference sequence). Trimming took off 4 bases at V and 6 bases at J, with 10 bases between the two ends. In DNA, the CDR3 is TGTGCCAGCAGCTCCGCCCCACGAAACATTCAGTACTTC. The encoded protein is CASSSAPRNIQYF.

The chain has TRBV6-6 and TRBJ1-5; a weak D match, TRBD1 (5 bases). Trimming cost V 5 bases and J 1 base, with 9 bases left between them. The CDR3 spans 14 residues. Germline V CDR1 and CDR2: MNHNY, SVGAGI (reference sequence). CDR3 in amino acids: CASSGGMSNQPQHF. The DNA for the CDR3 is TGTGCCAGCAGTGGGGGTATGAGCAATCAGCCCCAGCATTTT.

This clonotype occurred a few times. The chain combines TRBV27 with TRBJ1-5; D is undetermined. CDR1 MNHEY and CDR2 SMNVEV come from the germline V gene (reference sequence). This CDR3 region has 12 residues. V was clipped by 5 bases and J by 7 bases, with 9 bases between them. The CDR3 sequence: CASSTTNQPQHF. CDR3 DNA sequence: TGTGCCAGCAGTACGACAAACCAGCCCCAGCATTTT.

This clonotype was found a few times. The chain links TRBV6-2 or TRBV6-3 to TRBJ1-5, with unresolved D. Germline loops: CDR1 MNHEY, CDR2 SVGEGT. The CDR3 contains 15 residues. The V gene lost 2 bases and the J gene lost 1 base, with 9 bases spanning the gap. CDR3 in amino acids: CASSYGGWSNQPQHF. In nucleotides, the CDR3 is TGTGCCAGCAGTTACGGAGGATGGAGCAATCAGCCCCAGCATTTT.

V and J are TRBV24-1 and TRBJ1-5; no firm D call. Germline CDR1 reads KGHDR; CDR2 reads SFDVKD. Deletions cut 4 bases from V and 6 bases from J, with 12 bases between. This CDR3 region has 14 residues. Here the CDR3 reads CATSEIEVSQPQHF. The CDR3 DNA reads TGTGCCACCAGTGAGATAGAGGTAAGTCAGCCCCAGCATTTT.

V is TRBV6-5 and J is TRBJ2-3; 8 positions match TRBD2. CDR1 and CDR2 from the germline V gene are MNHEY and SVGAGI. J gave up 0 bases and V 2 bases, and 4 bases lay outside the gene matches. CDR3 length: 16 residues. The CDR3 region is CASSYGGRLSTDTQYF. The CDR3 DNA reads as TGTGCCAGCAGTTACGGCGGGAGGTTAAGCACAGATACGCAGTATTTT.

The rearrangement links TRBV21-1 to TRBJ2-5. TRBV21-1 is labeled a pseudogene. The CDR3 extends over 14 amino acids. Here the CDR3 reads CASSKAANEETQYF. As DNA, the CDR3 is TGTGCCAGCAGCAAAGCGGCCAATGAAGAGACCCAGTACTTC.

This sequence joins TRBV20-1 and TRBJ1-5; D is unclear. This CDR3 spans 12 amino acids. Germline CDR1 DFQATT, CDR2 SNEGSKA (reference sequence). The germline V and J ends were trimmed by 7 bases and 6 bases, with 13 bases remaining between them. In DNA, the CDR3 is TGCAGTGTTCCCTTGGGTGGTCAGCCCCAGCATTTT. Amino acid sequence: CSVPLGGQPQHF.

The CDR3 loop is CSALREIAGGVAKNIQYF. The CDR3 bases are TGCAGTGCCCTCCGGGAGATAGCGGGAGGAGTGGCCAAAAACATTCAGTACTTC. The V call is TRBV20-1, the J call TRBJ2-4; the match to TRBD2 covers 10 bases. The CDR3 spans 18 residues. CDR1 and CDR2 from the germline V gene are DFQATT and SNEGSKA (reference sequence). V gave up 6 bases and J gave up 1 base; unmatched junction bases: 15.

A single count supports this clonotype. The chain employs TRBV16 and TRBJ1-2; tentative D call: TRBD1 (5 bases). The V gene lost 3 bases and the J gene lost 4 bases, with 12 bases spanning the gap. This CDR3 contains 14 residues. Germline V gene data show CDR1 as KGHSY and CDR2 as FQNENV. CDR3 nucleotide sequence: TGTGCCAGCAGCCAGCAACGGGACTCCTATGGCTACACCTTC. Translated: CASSQQRDSYGYTF.

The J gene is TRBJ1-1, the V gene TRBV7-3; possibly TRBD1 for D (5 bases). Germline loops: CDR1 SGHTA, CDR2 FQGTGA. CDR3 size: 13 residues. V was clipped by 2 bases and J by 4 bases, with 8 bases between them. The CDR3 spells CASSLDSGTEAFF. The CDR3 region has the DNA TGTGCCAGCAGCTTAGACAGCGGCACTGAAGCTTTCTTT.

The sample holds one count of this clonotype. The CDR3 coding sequence is TGCAGTGCTAGTGACCTGGGATCCGTACTTCCATTAGGGGATACGCAGTATTTT. Encoded protein: CSASDLGSVLPLGDTQYF. The chain recombines TRBV20-1 with TRBJ2-3, with D unclear. Trimming shortened V by 3 bases and J by 6 bases, and 28 bases separated the two germline ends. CDR3 size: 18 residues. CDR1 is DFQATT and CDR2 is SNEGSKA in the germline V gene (reference sequence).

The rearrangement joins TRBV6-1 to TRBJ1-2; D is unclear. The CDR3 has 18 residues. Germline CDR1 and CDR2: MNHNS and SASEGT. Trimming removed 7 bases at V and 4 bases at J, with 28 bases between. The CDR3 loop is CASTPLGRSLTHSYGYTF. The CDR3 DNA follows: TGTGCCAGCACCCCGTTGGGGAGGTCATTAACCCACAGCTATGGCTACACCTTC.

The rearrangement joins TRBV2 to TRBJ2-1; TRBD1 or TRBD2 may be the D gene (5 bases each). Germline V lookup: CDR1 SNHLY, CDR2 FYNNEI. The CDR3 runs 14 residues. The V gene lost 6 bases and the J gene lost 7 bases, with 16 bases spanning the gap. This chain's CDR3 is CASRWGIAGNEQFF. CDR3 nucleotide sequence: TGTGCCAGCAGGTGGGGGATAGCCGGGAATGAGCAGTTCTTC.

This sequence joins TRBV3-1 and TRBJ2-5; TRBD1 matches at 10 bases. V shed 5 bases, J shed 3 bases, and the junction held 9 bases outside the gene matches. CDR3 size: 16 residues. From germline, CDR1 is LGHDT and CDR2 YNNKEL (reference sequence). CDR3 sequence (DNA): TGTGCCAGCAGCATTCGGACAGGGGGTGAGAAAGAGACCCAGTACTTC. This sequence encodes CASSIRTGGEKETQYF.

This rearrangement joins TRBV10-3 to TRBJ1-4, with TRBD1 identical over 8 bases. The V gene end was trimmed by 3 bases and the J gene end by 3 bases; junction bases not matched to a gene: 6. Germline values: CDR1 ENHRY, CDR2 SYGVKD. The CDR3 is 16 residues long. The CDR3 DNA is TGTGCCATCAGTGAATCTGGACAGGGCTCTAATGAAAAACTGTTTTTT. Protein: CAISESGQGSNEKLFF.

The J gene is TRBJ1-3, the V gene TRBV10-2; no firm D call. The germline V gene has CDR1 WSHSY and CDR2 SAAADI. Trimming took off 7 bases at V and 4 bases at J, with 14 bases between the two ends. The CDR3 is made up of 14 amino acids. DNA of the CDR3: TGCGCCAGCACCGCTGCTACTGGGGGAAACACCATATATTTT. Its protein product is CASTAATGGNTIYF.

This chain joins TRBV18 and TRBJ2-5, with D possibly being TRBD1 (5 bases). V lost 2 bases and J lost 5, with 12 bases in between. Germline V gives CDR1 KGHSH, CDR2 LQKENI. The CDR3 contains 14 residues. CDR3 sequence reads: CASSPVQGSETQYF. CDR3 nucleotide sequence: TGTGCCAGCTCACCAGTTCAGGGTTCCGAGACCCAGTACTTC.

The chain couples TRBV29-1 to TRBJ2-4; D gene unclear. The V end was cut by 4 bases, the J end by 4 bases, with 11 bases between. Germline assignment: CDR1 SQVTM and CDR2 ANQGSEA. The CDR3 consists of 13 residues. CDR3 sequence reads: CSVALQAKNIQYF. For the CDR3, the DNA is TGCAGCGTTGCGCTTCAGGCGAAAAACATTCAGTACTTC. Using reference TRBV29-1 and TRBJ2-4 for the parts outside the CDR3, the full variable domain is SAVISQKPSRDICQRGTSLTIQCQVDSQVTMMFWYRQQPGQSLTLIATANQGSEATYESGFVIDKFPISRPNLTFSTLTVSNMSPEDSSIYLCSVALQAKNIQYFGAGTRLSVL.